This section outlines one T cell receptor (beta chain) sequence together with its context. Its antigen is as yet unknown. This entry comes from a study of CXCR3-negative and CXCR3-positive naive CD8 T cells. Naive CD8+ T cells showed CD45RO-CCR7+CD27+CD95-. This CDR3 is 14 amino acids long. Germline V gives CDR1 SQVTM, CDR2 ANQGSEA. Points from the study as a whole: Partly lower CXCR3 expression followed cryopreservation, and most assays relied on fresh PBMCs. TRBV-TRBJ usage matched between naive CXCR3-negative and CXCR3-positive cells but not between memory cells. Comparison of naive cells showed more hydrophobic TRB CDR3s in CXCR3-positive than in CXCR3-negative naive cells.

The method, 5' RACE with UMI labels, was used to prepare the TRB cDNA libraries. TCRdb re-called the 5' RACE reads; one entry per CDR3 protein, DNA not given. This sample's clone table lists around 140,000 distinct CDR3 sequences. This sequence was found in a human donor in good health. Some clones in this sample may be carry-over from other donors' samples. V gene TRBV29-1 combines with J gene TRBJ2-7. Sample: naive CXCR3+ CD8+ T cells from blood. The sample's subset: CD45RO-CCR7+CD27+CD95- naive CD8+ T cells expressing CXCR3 (TNR3+). This CDR3 is CSVEGTDASYEQYF.